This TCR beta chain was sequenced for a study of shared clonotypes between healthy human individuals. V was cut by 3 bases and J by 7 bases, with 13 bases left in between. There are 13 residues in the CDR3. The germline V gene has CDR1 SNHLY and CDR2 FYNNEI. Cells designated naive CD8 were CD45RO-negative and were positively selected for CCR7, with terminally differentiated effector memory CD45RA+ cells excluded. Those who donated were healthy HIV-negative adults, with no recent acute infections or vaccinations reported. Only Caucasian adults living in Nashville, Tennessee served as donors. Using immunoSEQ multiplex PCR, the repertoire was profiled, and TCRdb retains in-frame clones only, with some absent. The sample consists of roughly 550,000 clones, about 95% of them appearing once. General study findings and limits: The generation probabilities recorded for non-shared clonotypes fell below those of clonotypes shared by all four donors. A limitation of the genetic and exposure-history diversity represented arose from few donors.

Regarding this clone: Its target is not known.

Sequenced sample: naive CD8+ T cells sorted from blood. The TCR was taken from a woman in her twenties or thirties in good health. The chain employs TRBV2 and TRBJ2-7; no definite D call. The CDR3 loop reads CASSDGDRWEQYF. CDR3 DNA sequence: TGTGCCAGCAGTGATGGAGATAGGTGGGAGCAGTACTTC.